The 14 T cell receptor beta chains presented below share a single source sample, sequenced in a study of T-cell reconstitution after alpha-beta-depleted transplantation in children. Researchers prepared the TCRbeta library using unique molecular identifiers, the study reports. One entry per CDR3 protein results from TCRdb running MiXCR on the PCR reads. The sample contains hundreds of thousands of distinct CDR3 sequences, approximately 13% of which appear only once. This material consisted of PBMCs, mostly from graft donor cells, taken 360 days after TCRalphabeta/CD19-depleted stem cell transplant. The receptor set was obtained from a male patient younger than 18 who had a stem cell transplant for acute myeloid leukemia, so the T cells may come from the graft donor.

J is TRBJ2-3 and V is TRBV27, with 8 bases fitting TRBD1. CDR1 and CDR2 (germline): MNHEY, SMNVEV (reference sequence). The CDR3 is made up of 15 amino acids. Trimming at V came to 1 base and at J to 4 bases, leaving 4 bases not matched to a gene. The CDR3 loop reads CASSLWAGGADTQYF. The CDR3 nucleotides read TGTGCCAGCAGTTTATGGGCAGGGGGCGCAGATACGCAGTATTTT.

The chain is built from TRBV15 and TRBJ2-1; no clear D gene. CDR1 is LNHNV, CDR2 YYDKDF, per germline (reference sequence). Trimming took 1 base from V and 8 from J, leaving 6 bases between them. This CDR3 is built from 12 residues. As DNA, the CDR3 is TGTGCCACCAGCAGAGCGGTGTATGAGCAGTTCTTC. Its protein is CATSRAVYEQFF. The complete variable domain, with remaining parts taken from reference TRBV15 and TRBJ2-1, reads DAMVIQNPRYQVTQFGKPVTLSCSQTLNHNVMYWYQQKSSQAPKLLFHYYDKDFNNEADTPDNFQSRRPNTSFCFLDIRSPGLGDTAMYLCATSRAVYEQFFGPGTRLTVL.

Worth noting for this clonotype: Possible read error: a much larger clone is one base away. The chain uses TRBV2 and TRBJ2-7; either TRBD1 or TRBD2 may fit D (5 bases each). From germline, CDR1 is SNHLY and CDR2 FYNNEI. The CDR3 totals 16 residues. V was shortened by 9 bases and J by 1 base, with 22 bases between the two germline ends. CDR3 nucleotide sequence: TGTGCCAGGGGGGTACCCGCACTAGAAGGTTCCTACGAGCAGTACTTC. It codes for CARGVPALEGSYEQYF.

This clonotype was seen at least ten times. The gene calls are TRBV28 and TRBJ2-7, with a possible D match to TRBD2 (5 bases). This CDR3 is 14 amino acids long. Trimming cost V 6 bases and J 3 bases, with 15 bases left between them. CDR1 is MDHEN and CDR2 is SYDVKM in the germline V gene. The CDR3 region has the DNA TGTGCCAGCAGCTTAGGGCGCGGGCTCTACGAGCAGTACTTC. The encoded protein is CASSLGRGLYEQYF. The complete variable domain, with remaining parts taken from reference TRBV28 and TRBJ2-7, reads DVKVTQSSRYLVKRTGEKVFLECVQDMDHENMFWYRQDPGLGLRLIYFSYDVKMKEKGDIPEGYSVSREKKERFSLILESASTNQTSMYLCASSLGRGLYEQYFGPGTRLTVT.

In its sample, this clonotype was seen a few times. This chain connects TRBV12-3 or TRBV12-4 to TRBJ1-1; possible D gene TRBD1, 6 bases. The CDR3 extends over 16 amino acids. V lost 4 bases, J lost 3 bases, and 18 bases lay in between. The CDR3 DNA sequence: TGTGCCAGCAGTTCTGGACAGCTCCCCGGGGACACTGAAGCTTTCTTT. It is translated as CASSSGQLPGDTEAFF.

The chain joins TRBV27 to TRBJ2-7; D may be TRBD2 (6 bases). There are 14 residues in the CDR3. Germline V gene lookup returns CDR1 MNHEY and CDR2 SMNVEV (reference sequence). The germline V and J ends were trimmed by 8 bases and 0 bases, with 14 bases remaining between them. The CDR3 DNA is TGTGCCAGCGGGTGGTTGCGGGACTCCTACGAGCAGTACTTC. Translated: CASGWLRDSYEQYF.

The rearrangement links TRBV4-3 to TRBJ2-1; 9 nucleotides line up with TRBD2. This CDR3 has 17 amino acids. Looked up from germline, CDR1 is LGHNA and CDR2 is YSLEER. Trimming removed 0 bases from V and 0 bases from J; junction bases left unmatched: 3. In nucleotides, the CDR3 is TGCGCCAGCAGCCAAGAGGGTAGCGGGAGCTCCTACAATGAGCAGTTCTTC. It translates to CASSQEGSGSSYNEQFF.

This clonotype appeared many times. V gene TRBV28 combines with J gene TRBJ2-1; 8 nucleotides match TRBD1. CDR1 is MDHEN and CDR2 is SYDVKM in the germline V gene. CDR3 length: 16 residues. V shed 5 bases and J 3 bases; nucleotides not matched to a gene: 9. The CDR3 nucleotides are TGTGCCAGCAGTACTCCCGGGACAGGACTCTACAATGAGCAGTTCTTC. Encoded protein: CASSTPGTGLYNEQFF.

J is TRBJ2-1 and V is TRBV12-3 or TRBV12-4; tentatively, D is TRBD2 (5 bases). V was pared by 5 bases and J by 10 bases, with 12 bases between. CDR3 size: 12 residues. CDR3 in amino acids: CASSRERGEQFF. The CDR3 DNA follows: TGTGCCAGCAGTAGAGAACGCGGGGAGCAGTTCTTC.

This clonotype was picked up many times. The chain recombines TRBV7-9 with TRBJ1-5, with TRBD1 as a possible D gene (6 bases). This CDR3 has 13 residues. Germline CDR1 and CDR2: SEHNR and FQNEAQ (reference sequence). V dropped 1 base and J dropped 5 bases, with 6 bases sitting between them. CDR3 in amino acids: CASSLEGDQPQHF. The CDR3 region has the DNA TGTGCCAGCAGCTTAGAGGGGGATCAGCCCCAGCATTTT.

This clonotype was seen more than once but under ten times. The chain combines TRBV6-2 or TRBV6-3 with TRBJ2-7, with 7 bases aligning to TRBD2. Germline V CDR1 and CDR2: MNHEY, SVGEGT. The CDR3 runs to 15 residues. Trimming took 7 bases from V and 4 from J; bases not matched to a gene: 13. The chain's CDR3 is CASTSPMGLTYEQYF. The CDR3 DNA reads as TGTGCCAGCACCTCGCCGATGGGACTAACATACGAGCAGTACTTC.

The chain is built from TRBV7-2 and TRBJ1-2, with D uncertain. The CDR3 extends over 14 amino acids. V was pared by 1 base and J by 10 bases, with 16 bases between. The V gene's germline CDR1 is SGHTA and CDR2 FQGNSA. This CDR3 is CASSLGRVPWNYTF. The DNA of the CDR3 is TGTGCCAGCAGCTTAGGGAGGGTGCCCTGGAACTACACCTTC. Complete variable domain (other parts from reference TRBV7-2 and TRBJ1-2): GAGVSQSPSNKVTEKGKDVELRCDPISGHTALYWYRQSLGQGLEFLIYFQGNSAPDKSGLPSDRFSAERTGGSVSTLTIQRTQQEDSAVYLCASSLGRVPWNYTFGSGTRLTVV.

This chain joins TRBV7-2 and TRBJ2-1; the match to TRBD2 covers 7 bases. V lost 7 bases and J lost 6; bases outside the gene matches: 15. The length of the CDR3 is 16 residues. Germline loops: CDR1 SGHTA, CDR2 FQGNSA. CDR3 in amino acids: CASTSGRLAHLNEQFF. In DNA form, the CDR3 reads TGTGCCAGCACATCCGGTCGACTAGCTCACCTCAATGAGCAGTTCTTC.

V is TRBV27 and J is TRBJ2-1; 12 bases line up with TRBD2. The CDR3 is made up of 18 amino acids. Germline V gives CDR1 MNHEY, CDR2 SMNVEV (reference sequence). After removal of 3 bases from V and 0 bases from J, the junction contained 6 bases not matched to a gene. DNA for the CDR3: TGTGCCAGCAGTTTCTCTAGCGGGGGGGATTACTCCTACAATGAGCAGTTCTTC. The encoded protein is CASSFSSGGDYSYNEQFF.